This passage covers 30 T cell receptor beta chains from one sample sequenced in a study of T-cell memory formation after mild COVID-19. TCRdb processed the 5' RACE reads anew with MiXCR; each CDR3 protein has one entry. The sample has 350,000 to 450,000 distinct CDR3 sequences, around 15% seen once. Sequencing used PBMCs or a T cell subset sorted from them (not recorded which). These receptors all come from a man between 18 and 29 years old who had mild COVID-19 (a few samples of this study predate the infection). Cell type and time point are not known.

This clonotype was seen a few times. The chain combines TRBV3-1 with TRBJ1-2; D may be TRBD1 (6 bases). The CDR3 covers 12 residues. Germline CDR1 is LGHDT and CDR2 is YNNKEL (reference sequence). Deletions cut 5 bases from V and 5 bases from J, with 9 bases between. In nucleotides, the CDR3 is TGTGCCAGCAGCGACAGGCGATATGGCTACACCTTC. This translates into CASSDRRYGYTF.

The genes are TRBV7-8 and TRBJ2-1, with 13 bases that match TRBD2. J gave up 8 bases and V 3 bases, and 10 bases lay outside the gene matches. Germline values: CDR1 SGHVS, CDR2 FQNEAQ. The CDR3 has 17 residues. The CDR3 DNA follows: TGTGCCAGCAGCTTCACTAGCGGGGGGGCCTTTGATCATGAGCAGTTCTTC. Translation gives CASSFTSGGAFDHEQFF.

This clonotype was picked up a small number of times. Written as DNA, the CDR3 is TGTGCCAGCAGCCCCCGTAACTATGGCTACACCTTC. Translation gives CASSPRNYGYTF. The chain is built from TRBV12-3 or TRBV12-4 and TRBJ1-2; no firm D call. The germline V and J ends were trimmed by 6 bases and 1 base, with 6 bases remaining between them. This CDR3 region has 12 residues.

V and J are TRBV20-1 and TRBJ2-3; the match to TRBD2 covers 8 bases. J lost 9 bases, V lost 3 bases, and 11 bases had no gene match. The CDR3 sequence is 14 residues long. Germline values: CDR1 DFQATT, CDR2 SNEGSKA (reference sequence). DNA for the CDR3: TGCAGTGCTAGGTCGGGGGGGCTTCGGGGAACGCAGTATTTT. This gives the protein CSARSGGLRGTQYF.

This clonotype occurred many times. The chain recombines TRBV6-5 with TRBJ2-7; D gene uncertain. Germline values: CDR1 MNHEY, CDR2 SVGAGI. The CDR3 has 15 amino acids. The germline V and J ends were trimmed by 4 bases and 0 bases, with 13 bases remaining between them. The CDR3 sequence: CASSSMGSYSYEQYF. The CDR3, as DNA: TGTGCCAGCAGTTCCATGGGGTCATACTCCTACGAGCAGTACTTC.

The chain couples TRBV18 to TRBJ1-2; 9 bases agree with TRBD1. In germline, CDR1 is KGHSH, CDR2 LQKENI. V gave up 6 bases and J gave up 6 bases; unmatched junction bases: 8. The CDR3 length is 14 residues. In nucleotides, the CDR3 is TGTGCCAGCTCCCCGGGACAGGGTCTCGATGGCTACACCTTC. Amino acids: CASSPGQGLDGYTF.

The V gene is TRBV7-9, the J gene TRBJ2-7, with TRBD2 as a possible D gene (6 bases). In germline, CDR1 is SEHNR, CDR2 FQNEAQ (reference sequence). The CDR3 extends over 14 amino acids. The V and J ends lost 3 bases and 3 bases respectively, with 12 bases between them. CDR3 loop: CASSFLGGDYEQYV. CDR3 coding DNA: TGTGCCAGCAGCTTTCTGGGGGGAGACTACGAGCAGTACGTC.

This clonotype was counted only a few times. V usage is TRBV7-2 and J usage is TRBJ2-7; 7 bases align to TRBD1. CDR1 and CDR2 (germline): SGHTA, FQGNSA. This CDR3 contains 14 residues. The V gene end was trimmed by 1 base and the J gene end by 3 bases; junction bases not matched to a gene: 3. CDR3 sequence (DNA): TGTGCCAGCAGCTTAGGGCGGACAGGCTACGAGCAGTACTTC. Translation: CASSLGRTGYEQYF. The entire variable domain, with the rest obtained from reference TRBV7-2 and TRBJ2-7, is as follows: GAGVSQSPSNKVTEKGKDVELRCDPISGHTALYWYRQSLGQGLEFLIYFQGNSAPDKSGLPSDRFSAERTGGSVSTLTIQRTQQEDSAVYLCASSLGRTGYEQYFGPGTRLTVT.

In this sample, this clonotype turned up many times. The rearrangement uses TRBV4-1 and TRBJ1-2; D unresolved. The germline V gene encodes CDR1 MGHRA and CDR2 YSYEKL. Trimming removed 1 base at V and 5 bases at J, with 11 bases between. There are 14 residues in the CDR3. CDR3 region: CASSQVRTGYGYTF. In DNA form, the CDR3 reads TGCGCCAGCAGCCAAGTAAGGACGGGTTATGGCTACACCTTC.

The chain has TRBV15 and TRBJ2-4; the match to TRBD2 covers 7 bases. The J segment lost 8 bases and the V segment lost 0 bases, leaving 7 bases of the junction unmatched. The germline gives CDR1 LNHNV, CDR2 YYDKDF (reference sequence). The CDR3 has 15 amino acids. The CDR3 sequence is CATSRDPGRGDIQYF. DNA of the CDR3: TGTGCCACCAGCAGAGATCCGGGGAGGGGAGACATTCAGTACTTC.

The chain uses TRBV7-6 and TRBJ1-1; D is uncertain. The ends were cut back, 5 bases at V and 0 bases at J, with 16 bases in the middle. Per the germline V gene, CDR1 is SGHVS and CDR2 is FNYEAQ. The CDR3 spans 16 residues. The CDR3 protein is CASSQAPGTMNTEAFF. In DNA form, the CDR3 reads TGTGCCAGCAGCCAAGCTCCGGGAACTATGAACACTGAAGCTTTCTTT.

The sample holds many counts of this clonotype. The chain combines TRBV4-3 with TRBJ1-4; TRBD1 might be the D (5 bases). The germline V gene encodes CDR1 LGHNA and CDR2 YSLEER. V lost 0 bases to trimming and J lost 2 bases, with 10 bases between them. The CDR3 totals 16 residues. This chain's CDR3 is CASSQDWAGTNEKLFF. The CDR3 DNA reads TGCGCCAGCAGCCAAGATTGGGCAGGGACTAATGAAAAACTGTTTTTT.

CDR3 bases: TGCAGTGCTAGCATTAGCGGCTCAGGTGGGGATACGCAGTATTTT. This gives the protein CSASISGSGGDTQYF. The rearrangement links TRBV20-1 to TRBJ2-3; D perhaps matches TRBD2 (6 bases). The CDR3 is 15 residues long. From germline, CDR1 is DFQATT and CDR2 SNEGSKA (reference sequence). V gave up 3 bases and J gave up 6 bases, with 19 bases separating them.

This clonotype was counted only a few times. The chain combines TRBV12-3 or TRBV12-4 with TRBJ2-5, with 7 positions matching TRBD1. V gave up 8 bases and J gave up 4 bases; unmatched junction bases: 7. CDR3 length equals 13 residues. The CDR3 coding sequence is TGTGCCAGCGACACAGGGGTGGGAGAGACCCAGTACTTC. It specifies CASDTGVGETQYF.

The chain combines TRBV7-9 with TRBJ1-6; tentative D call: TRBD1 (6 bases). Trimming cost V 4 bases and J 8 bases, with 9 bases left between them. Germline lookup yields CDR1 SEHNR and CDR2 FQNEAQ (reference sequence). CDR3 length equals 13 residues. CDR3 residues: CASSYRQDSPLHF. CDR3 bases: TGTGCCAGCAGCTATCGACAGGATTCACCCCTCCACTTT. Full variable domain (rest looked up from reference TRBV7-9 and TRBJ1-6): DTGVSQNPRHKITKRGQNVTFRCDPISEHNRLYWYRQTLGQGPEFLTYFQNEAQLEKSRLLSDRFSAERPKGSFSTLEIQRTEQGDSAMYLCASSYRQDSPLHFGNGTRLTVT.

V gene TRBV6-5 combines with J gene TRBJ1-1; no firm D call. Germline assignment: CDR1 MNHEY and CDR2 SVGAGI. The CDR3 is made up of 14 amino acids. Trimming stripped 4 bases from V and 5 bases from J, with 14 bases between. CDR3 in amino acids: CASSLGLTWTEAFF. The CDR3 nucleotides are TGTGCCAGCAGTTTGGGCCTAACGTGGACTGAAGCTTTCTTT.

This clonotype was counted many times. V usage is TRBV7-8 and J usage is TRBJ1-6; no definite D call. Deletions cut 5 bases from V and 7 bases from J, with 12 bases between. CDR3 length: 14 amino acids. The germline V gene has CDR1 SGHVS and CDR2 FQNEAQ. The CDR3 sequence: CASSRGRGNSPLHF. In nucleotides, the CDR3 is TGTGCCAGCAGCCGAGGTAGAGGGAATTCACCCCTCCACTTT.

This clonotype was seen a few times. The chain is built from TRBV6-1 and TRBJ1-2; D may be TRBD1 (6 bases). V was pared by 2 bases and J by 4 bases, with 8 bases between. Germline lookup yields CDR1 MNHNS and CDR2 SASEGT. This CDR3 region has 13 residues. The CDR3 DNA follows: TGTGCCAGCAGTGAACGACAGGCCTATGGCTACACCTTC. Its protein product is CASSERQAYGYTF.

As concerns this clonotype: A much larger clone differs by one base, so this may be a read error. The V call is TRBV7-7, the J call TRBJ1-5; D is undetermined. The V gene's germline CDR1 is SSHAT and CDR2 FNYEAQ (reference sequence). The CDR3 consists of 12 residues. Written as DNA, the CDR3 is TGTGTCAGCAGCTTAAAGTCGGGGTTTCAGCATTTT. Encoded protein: CVSSLKSGFQHF.

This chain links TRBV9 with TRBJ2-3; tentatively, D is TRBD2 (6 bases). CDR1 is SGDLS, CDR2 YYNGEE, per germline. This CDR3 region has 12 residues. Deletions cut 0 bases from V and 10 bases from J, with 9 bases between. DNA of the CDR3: TGTGCCAGCAGCGTAGGACTAGGGGCGCAGTATTTT. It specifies CASSVGLGAQYF.

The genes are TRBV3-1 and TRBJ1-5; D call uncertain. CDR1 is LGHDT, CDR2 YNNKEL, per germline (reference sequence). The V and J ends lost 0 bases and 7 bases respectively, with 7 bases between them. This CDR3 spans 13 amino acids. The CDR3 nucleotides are TGTGCCAGCAGCCAAGATCCTTCCCAGCCCCAGCATTTT. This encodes CASSQDPSQPQHF. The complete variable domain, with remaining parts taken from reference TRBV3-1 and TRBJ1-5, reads DTAVSQTPKYLVTQMGNDKSIKCEQNLGHDTMYWYKQDSKKFLKIMFSYNNKELIINETVPNRFSPKSPDKAHLNLHINSLELGDSAVYFCASSQDPSQPQHFGDGTRLSIL.

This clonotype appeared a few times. CDR3 loop: CASSLERGQYF. CDR3 nucleotides: TGTGCCAGCAGCCTAGAGCGAGGGCAGTACTTC. The gene calls are TRBV6-2 or TRBV6-3 and TRBJ2-7; D remains ambiguous. Germline assignment: CDR1 MNHEY and CDR2 SVGEGT. The ends were cut back, 6 bases at V and 9 bases at J, with 12 bases in the middle. This CDR3 comprises 11 residues.

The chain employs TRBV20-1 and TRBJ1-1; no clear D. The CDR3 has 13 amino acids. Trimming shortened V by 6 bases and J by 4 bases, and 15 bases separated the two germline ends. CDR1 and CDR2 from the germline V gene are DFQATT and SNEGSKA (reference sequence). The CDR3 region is CSAPPAGSTEAFF. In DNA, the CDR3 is TGCAGTGCCCCTCCGGCGGGGAGCACTGAAGCTTTCTTT.

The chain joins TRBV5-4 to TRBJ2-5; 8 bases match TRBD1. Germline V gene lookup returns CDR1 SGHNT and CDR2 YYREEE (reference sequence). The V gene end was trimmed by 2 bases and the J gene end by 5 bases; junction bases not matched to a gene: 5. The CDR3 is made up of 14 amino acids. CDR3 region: CASSLPQGAETQYF. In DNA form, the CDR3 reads TGTGCCAGCAGCTTACCGCAGGGGGCTGAGACCCAGTACTTC.

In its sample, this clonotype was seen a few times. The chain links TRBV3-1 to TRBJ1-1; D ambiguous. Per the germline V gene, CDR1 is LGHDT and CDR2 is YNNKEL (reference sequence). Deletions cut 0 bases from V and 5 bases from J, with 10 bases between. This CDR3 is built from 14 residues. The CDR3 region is CASSQDRSETEAFF. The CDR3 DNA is TGTGCCAGCAGCCAAGACCGCAGCGAGACTGAAGCTTTCTTT.

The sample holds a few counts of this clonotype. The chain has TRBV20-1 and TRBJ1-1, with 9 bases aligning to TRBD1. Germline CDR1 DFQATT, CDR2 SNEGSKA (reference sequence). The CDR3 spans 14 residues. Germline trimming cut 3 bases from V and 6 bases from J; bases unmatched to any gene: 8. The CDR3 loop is CSARAQGARAEAFF. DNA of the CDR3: TGCAGTGCTAGGGCACAGGGGGCGAGGGCTGAAGCTTTCTTT.

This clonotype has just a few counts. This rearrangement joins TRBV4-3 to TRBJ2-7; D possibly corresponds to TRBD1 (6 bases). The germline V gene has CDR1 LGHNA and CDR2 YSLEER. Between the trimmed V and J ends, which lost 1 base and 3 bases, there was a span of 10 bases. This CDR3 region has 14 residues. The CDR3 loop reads CASSQVQDSYEQYF. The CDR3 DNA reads TGCGCCAGCAGCCAAGTGCAGGACAGCTACGAGCAGTACTTC.

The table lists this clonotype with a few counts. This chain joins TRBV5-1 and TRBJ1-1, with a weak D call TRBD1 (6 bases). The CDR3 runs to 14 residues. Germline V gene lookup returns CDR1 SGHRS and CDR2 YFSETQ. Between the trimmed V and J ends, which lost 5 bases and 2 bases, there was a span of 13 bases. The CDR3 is CASRTTGINTEAFF. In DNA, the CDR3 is TGCGCCAGCAGGACAACAGGGATCAACACTGAAGCTTTCTTT.

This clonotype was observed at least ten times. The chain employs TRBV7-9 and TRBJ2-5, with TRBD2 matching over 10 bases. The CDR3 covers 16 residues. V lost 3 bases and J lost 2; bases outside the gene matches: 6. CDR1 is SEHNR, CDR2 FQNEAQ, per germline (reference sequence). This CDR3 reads CASSFGIAGGQETQYF. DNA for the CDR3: TGTGCCAGCAGCTTCGGGATAGCGGGGGGACAAGAGACCCAGTACTTC.

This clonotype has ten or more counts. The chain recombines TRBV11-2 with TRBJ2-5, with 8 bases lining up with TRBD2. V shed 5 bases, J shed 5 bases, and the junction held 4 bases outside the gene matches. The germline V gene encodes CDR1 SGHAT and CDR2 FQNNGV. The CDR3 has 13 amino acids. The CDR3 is CASSRSGVETQYF. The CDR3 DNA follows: TGTGCCAGCAGCCGTAGCGGGGTGGAGACCCAGTACTTC.